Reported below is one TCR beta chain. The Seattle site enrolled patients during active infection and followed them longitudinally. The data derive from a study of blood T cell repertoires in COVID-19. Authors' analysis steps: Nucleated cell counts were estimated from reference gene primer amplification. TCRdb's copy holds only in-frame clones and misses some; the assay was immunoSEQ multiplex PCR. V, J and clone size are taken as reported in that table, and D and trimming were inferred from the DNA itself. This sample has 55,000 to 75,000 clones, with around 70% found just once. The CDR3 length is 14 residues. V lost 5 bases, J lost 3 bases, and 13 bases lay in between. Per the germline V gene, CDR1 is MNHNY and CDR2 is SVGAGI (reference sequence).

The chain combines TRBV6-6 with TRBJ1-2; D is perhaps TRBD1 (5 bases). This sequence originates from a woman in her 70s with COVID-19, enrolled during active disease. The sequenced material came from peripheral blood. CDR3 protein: CASSPQGSYYGYTF. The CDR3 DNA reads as TGTGCCAGCAGTCCCCAGGGAAGTTACTATGGCTACACCTTC.